Only a few counts were recorded for the clone carrying this TCR beta chain. Its specificity is not known. TCRdb ran MiXCR on the RT-PCR reads and lists one entry per CDR3 protein. The data contain some 500,000 distinct CDR3 sequences, 13% of them singletons. The data stem from a study of response to subunit inactivated influenza vaccine. Overall study results and limits: The authors put forward the suggestion that each seasonal influenza vaccination may bring in only a limited number of new T cells.

V was trimmed by 5 bases and J by 2 bases, leaving 12 bases between them. The CDR3 length is 14 residues. The germline V gene encodes CDR1 DFQATT and CDR2 SNEGSKA (reference sequence). This receptor was identified in a man aged 45-60 years who received an inactivated influenza vaccine. Sequencing was performed on PBMCs from blood, taken roughly 6 weeks after vaccination. The V gene is TRBV20-1, the J gene TRBJ2-2; D might be TRBD2 (6 bases). Here the CDR3 reads CSARASENTGELFF. Here the CDR3 DNA reads TGCAGTGCTCGGGCTAGCGAAAACACCGGGGAGCTGTTTTTT.